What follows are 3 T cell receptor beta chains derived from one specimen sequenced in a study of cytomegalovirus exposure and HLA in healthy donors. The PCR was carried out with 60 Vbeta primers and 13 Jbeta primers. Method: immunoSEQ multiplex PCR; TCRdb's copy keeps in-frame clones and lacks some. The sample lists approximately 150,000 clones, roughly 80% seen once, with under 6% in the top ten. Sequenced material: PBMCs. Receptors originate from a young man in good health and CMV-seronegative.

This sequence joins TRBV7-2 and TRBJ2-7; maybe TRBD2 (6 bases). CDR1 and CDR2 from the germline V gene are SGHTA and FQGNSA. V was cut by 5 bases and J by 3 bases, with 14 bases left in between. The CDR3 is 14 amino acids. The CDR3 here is CASSVEGLYYEQYF. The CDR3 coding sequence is TGTGCCAGCAGCGTAGAGGGACTTTACTACGAGCAGTACTTC.

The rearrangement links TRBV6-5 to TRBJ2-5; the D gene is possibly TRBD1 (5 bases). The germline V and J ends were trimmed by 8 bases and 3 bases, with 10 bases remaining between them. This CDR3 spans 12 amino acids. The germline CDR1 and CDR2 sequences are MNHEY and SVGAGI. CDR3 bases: TGTGCCAGCGCCCAGGGCGAAGAGACCCAGTACTTC. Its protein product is CASAQGEETQYF.

The CDR3: CASTPDRHGGGYTF. The CDR3 nucleotides read TGTGCCAGCACCCCCGACCGGCACGGGGGGGGCTACACCTTC. The J gene is TRBJ1-2, the V gene TRBV6-1, with a weak D call TRBD1 (5 bases). CDR3 size: 14 residues. CDR1 is MNHNS and CDR2 is SASEGT in the germline V gene. Trimming removed 7 bases at V and 8 bases at J, with 20 bases between.